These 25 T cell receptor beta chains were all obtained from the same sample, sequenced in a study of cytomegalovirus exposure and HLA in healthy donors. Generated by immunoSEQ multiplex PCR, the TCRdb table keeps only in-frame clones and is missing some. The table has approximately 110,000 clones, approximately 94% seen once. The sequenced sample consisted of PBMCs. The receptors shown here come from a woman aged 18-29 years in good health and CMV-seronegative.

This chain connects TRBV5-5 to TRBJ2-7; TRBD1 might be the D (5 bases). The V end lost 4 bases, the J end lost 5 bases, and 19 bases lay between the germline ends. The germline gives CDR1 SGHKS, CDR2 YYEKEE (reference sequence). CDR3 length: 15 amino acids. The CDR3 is CASSHEPGIWDEQYF. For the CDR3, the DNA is TGTGCCAGCAGCCACGAACCAGGGATCTGGGACGAGCAGTACTTC.

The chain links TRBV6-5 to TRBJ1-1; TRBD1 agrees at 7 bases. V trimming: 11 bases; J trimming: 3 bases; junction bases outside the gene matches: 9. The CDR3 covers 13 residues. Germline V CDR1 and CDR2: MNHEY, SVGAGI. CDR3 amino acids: CAGRQGADTEAFF. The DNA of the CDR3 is TGTGCCGGAAGACAGGGTGCGGACACTGAAGCTTTCTTT.

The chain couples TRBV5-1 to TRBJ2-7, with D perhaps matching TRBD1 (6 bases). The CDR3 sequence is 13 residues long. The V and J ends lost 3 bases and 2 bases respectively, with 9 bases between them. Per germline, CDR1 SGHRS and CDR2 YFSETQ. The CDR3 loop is CASSSGQPYEQYF. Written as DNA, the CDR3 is TGCGCCAGCAGCTCCGGACAGCCCTACGAGCAGTACTTC.

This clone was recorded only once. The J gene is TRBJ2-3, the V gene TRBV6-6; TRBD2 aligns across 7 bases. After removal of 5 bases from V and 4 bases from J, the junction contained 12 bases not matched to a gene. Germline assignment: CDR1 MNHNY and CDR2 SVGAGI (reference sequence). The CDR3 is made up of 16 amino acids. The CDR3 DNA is TGTGCCAGCAGTCCCCCCCCAGCGGGAAGTGCAGATACGCAGTATTTT. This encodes CASSPPPAGSADTQYF.

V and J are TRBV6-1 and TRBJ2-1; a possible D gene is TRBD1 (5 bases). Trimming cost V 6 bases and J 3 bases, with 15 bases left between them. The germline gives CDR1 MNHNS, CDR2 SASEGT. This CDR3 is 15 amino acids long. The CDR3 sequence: CASSSSQGYYNEQFF. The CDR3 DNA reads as TGTGCCAGCAGCTCCTCCCAGGGATACTACAATGAGCAGTTCTTC.

The CDR3 DNA is TGTGCCTGGAAGCCTGTAGACACACCGCCCTACGAGCAGTACTTC. This gives the protein CAWKPVDTPPYEQYF. V and J are TRBV30 and TRBJ2-7; no definite D call. V lost 4 bases and J lost 2, with 18 bases in between. The CDR3 is 15 amino acids. The V gene's germline CDR1 is GTSNPN and CDR2 SVGIG (reference sequence).

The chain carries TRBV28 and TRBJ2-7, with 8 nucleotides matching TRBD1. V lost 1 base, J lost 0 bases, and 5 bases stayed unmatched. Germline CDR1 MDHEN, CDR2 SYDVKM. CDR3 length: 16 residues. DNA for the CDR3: TGTGCCAGCAGTTTATCGGACAGGGCTAGCTCCTACGAGCAGTACTTC. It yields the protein CASSLSDRASSYEQYF.

CDR3 residues: CASIQGAGSNEQFF. The CDR3 nucleotides read TGTGCCAGCATTCAGGGGGCGGGCAGCAATGAGCAGTTCTTC. The chain links TRBV6-1 to TRBJ2-1; 8 bases line up with TRBD1. Looked up from germline, CDR1 is MNHNS and CDR2 is SASEGT. J was trimmed by 6 bases and V by 7 bases; bases with no gene match: 8. The CDR3 length is 14 residues.

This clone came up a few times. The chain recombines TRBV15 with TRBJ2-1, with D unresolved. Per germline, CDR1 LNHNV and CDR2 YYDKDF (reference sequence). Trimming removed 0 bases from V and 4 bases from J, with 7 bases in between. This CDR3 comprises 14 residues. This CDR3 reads CATSRDEVYNEQFF. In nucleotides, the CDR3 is TGTGCCACCAGCAGAGATGAGGTGTACAATGAGCAGTTCTTC.

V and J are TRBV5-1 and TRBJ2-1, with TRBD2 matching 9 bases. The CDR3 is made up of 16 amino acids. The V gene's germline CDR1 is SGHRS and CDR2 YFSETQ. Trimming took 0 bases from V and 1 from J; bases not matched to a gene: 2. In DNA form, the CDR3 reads TGCGCCAGCAGCTTGGGAGCGGGGGGTTCCTACAATGAGCAGTTCTTC. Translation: CASSLGAGGSYNEQFF.

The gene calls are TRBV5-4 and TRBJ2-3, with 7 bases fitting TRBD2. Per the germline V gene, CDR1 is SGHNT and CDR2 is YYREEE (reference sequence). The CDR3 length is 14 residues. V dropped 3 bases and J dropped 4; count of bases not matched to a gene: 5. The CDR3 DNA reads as TGTGCCAGCAGCTCGACTAGCTCGGCAGATACGCAGTATTTT. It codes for CASSSTSSADTQYF.

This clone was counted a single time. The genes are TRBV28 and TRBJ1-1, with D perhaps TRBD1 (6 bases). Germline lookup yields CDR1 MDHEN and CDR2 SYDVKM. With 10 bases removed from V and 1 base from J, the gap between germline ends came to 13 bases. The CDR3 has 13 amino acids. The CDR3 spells CATLWTENTEAFF. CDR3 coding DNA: TGTGCCACTTTATGGACAGAGAACACTGAAGCTTTCTTT.

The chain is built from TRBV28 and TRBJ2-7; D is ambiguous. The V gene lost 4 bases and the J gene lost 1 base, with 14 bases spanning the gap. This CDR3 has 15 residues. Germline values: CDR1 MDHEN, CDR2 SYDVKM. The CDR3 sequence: CASSSGAGSSYEQYF. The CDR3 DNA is TGTGCCAGCAGTTCTGGAGCTGGATCATCCTACGAGCAGTACTTC.

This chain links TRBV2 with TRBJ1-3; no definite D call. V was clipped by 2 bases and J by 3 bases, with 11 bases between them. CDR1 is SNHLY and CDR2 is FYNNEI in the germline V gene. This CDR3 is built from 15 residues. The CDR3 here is CASSENQAGGNTIYF. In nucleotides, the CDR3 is TGTGCCAGCAGTGAAAACCAGGCGGGTGGAAACACCATATATTTT.

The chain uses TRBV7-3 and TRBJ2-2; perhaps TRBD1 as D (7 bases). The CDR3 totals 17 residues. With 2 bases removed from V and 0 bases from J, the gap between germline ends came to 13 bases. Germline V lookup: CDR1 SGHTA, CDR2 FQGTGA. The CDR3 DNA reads TGTGCCAGCAGCTTAGAGCGCGGGACAGCGAACACCGGGGAGCTGTTTTTT. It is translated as CASSLERGTANTGELFF.

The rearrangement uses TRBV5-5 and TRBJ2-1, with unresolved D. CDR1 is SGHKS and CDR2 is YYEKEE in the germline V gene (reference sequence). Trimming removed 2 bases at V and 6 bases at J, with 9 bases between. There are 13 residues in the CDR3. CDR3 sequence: CASSFPSFNEQFF. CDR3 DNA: TGTGCCAGCAGCTTTCCCTCGTTCAATGAGCAGTTCTTC. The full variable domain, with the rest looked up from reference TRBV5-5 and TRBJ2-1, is DAGVTQSPTHLIKTRGQQVTLRCSPISGHKSVSWYQQVLGQGPQFIFQYYEKEERGRGNFPDRFSARQFPNYSSELNVNALLLGDSALYLCASSFPSFNEQFFGPGTRLTVL.

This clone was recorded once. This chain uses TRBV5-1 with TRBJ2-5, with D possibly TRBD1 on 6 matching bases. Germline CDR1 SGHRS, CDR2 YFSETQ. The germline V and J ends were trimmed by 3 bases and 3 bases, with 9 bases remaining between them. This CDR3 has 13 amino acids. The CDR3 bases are TGCGCCAGCAGCTCCTGGACAGAAGAGACCCAGTACTTC. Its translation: CASSSWTEETQYF.

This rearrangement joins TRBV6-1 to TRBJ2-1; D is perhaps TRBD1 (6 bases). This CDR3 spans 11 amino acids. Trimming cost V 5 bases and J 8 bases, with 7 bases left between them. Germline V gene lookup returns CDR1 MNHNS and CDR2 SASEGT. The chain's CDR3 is CASSRTDEQFF. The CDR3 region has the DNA TGTGCCAGCAGTCGGACAGATGAGCAGTTCTTC.

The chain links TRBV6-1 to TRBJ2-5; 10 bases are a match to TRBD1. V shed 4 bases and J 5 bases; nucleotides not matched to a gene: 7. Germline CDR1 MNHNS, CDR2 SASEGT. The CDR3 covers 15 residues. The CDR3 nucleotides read TGTGCCAGCAGTGTCCTTGACAGGGGGCTGGAGACCCAGTACTTC. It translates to CASSVLDRGLETQYF.

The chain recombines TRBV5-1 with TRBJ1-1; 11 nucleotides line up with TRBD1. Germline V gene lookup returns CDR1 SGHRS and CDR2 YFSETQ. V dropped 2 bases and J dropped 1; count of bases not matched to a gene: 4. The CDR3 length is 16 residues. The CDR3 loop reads CASSLGQGAANTEAFF. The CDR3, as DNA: TGCGCCAGCAGCTTAGGACAGGGGGCCGCGAACACTGAAGCTTTCTTT.

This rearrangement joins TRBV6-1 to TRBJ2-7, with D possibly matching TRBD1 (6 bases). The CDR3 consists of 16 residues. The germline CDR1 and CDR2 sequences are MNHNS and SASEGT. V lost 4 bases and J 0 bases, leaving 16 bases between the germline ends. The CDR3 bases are TGTGCCAGCAGTGGAATCACCCGGGACAACTCCTACGAGCAGTACTTC. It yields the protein CASSGITRDNSYEQYF.

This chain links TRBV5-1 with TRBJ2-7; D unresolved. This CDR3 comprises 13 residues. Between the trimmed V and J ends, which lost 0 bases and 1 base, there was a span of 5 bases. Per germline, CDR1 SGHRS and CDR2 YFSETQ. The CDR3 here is CASSLDGSYEQYF. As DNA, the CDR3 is TGCGCCAGCAGCTTGGACGGTTCCTACGAGCAGTACTTC.

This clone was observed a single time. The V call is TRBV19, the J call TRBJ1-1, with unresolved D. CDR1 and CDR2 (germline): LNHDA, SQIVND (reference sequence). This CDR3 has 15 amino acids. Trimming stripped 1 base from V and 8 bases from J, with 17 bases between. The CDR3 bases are TGTGCCAGTAGTATAGTGGCGGGGAGCGCACCCGAAGCTTTCTTT. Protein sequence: CASSIVAGSAPEAFF.

The CDR3 sequence: CASSNRELSYEQYF. DNA of the CDR3: TGTGCCAGCAGTAACAGGGAGCTCAGCTACGAGCAGTACTTC. The J gene is TRBJ2-7, the V gene TRBV28, with D possibly TRBD1 on 6 matching bases. Per germline, CDR1 MDHEN and CDR2 SYDVKM. Trimming removed 5 bases from V and 3 bases from J, with 14 bases in between. The length of the CDR3 is 14 residues. The full variable domain, its missing parts supplied by reference TRBV28 and TRBJ2-7, is DVKVTQSSRYLVKRTGEKVFLECVQDMDHENMFWYRQDPGLGLRLIYFSYDVKMKEKGDIPEGYSVSREKKERFSLILESASTNQTSMYLCASSNRELSYEQYFGPGTRLTVT.

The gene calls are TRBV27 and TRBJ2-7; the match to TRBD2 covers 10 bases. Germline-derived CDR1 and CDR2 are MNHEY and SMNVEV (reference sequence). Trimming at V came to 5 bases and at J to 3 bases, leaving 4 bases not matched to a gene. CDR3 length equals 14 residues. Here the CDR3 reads CASSRTSGLYEQYF. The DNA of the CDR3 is TGTGCCAGCAGTCGGACTAGCGGCCTCTACGAGCAGTACTTC.